The clone carrying this T cell receptor beta chain was seen repeatedly, ten times or more. As yet, its antigen is unknown. The sample originates from a study of identical twins. Study results and limitations: Less excess twin sharing appeared in beta out-of-frame sequences. Conclusions were drawn cross-sectionally by statistical analysis, without following the same donors. Invariant cells of the MAIT and iNKT types might have partly distorted the zero-insertion analyses.

The germline V gene encodes CDR1 DFQATT and CDR2 SNEGSKA (reference sequence). The ends were cut back, 0 bases at V and 3 bases at J, with 18 bases in the middle. This CDR3 has 17 residues. TCRdb analysed the 5' RACE reads with MiXCR anew, one entry per CDR3 protein. The sample holds some 710,000 distinct CDR3 sequences, less than 7% seen once. The chain joins TRBV20-1 to TRBJ1-5; perhaps TRBD1 as D (6 bases). Sequencing was done on a sample of naive T cells sorted from blood. The receptor was derived from a young man in good health. The CDR3 DNA reads TGCAGTGCTAGAGACCCCTTACAGGGACTTGTCAATCAGCCCCAGCATTTT. It yields the protein CSARDPLQGLVNQPQHF.